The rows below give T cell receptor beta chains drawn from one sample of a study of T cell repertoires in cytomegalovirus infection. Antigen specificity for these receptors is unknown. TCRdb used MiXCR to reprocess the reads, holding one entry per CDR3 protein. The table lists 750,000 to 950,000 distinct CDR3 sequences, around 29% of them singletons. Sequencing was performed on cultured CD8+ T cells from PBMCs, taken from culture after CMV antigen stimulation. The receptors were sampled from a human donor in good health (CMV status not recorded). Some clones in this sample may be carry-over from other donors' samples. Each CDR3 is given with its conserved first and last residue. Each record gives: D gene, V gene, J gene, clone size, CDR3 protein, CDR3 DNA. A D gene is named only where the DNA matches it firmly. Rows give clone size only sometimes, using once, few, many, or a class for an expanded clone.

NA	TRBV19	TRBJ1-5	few	CASSIAPLGDQPQHF	TGTGCCAGTAGTATAGCTCCTTTGGGCGATCAGCCCCAGCATTTT
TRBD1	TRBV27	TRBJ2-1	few	CASSLSRGQELGQFF	TGTGCCAGCAGTTTATCGAGGGGACAGGAGTTAGGGCAGTTCTTC
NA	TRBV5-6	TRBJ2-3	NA	CASSLGEGPSTDTQYF	TGTGCCAGCAGCTTGGGAGAGGGGCCGAGCACAGATACGCAGTATTTT
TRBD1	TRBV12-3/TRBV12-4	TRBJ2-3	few	CATQGASPDTQYF	TGTGCCACCCAGGGGGCGAGCCCAGATACGCAGTATTTT
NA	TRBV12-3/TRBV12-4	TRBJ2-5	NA	CASSLNAGLGETQYF	TGTGCCAGCAGTTTAAATGCGGGTCTCGGGGAGACCCAGTACTTC
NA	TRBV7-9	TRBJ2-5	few	CASSPPISGETQYF	TGTGCCAGCAGCCCCCCCATCTCCGGAGAGACCCAGTACTTC
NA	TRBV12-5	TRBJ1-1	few	CASGPTMNTEAFF	TGTGCTAGTGGTCCAACGATGAACACTGAAGCTTTCTTT
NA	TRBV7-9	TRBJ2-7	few	CASSPVGSYEQYF	TGTGCCAGCAGCCCAGTGGGCTCCTACGAGCAGTACTTC
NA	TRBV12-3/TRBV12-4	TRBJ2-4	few	CASSPPGDGAGVQYF	TGTGCCAGCAGTCCCCCGGGGGATGGGGCCGGTGTTCAGTACTTC
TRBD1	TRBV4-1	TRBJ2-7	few	CASSSDRGPYEQYF	TGCGCCAGCAGTTCAGACAGGGGGCCGTACGAGCAGTACTTC
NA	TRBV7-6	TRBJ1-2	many	CASSPTGPLYGYTF	TGTGCCAGCAGCCCCACAGGCCCTCTTTATGGCTACACCTTC
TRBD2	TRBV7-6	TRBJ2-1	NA	CASSAKTSGNEQFF	TGTGCCAGCAGCGCGAAGACTAGCGGGAATGAGCAGTTCTTC
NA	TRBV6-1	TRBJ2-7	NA	CASSEVGTRGTRDEQYF	TGTGCCAGCAGTGAAGTTGGGACCAGGGGTACGAGGGACGAGCAGTACTTC
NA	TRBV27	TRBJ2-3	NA	CASYPGHRTDTQYF	TGTGCCAGCTATCCGGGACACCGCACAGATACGCAGTATTTT
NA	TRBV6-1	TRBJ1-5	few	CGGSGGKNQPQHF	TGTGGGGGATCGGGGGGAAAGAATCAGCCCCAGCATTTT
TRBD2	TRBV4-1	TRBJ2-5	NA	CASSQPAGLAGEETQYF	TGCGCCAGCAGCCAGCCGGCAGGACTAGCGGGGGAGGAGACCCAGTACTTC
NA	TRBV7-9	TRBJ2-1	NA	CASTPRGDAEHFF	TGTGCCAGCACCCCCCGAGGAGACGCCGAGCATTTCTTC
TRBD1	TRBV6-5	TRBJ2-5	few	CASSYRRTGYFLDQETQYF	TGTGCCAGCAGTTACCGACGGACAGGGTATTTTCTAGACCAAGAGACCCAGTACTTC
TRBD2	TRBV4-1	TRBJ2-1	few	CATGTSGGNEQFF	TGCGCCACCGGGACTAGCGGTGGGAATGAGCAGTTCTTC
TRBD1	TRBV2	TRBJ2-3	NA	CASTSPGTGADTQYF	TGTGCCAGCACCAGTCCCGGGACAGGGGCAGATACGCAGTATTTT
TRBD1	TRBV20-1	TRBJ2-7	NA	CSARAGTGISEQYF	TGCAGTGCTAGAGCAGGGACAGGAATTAGCGAGCAGTACTTC
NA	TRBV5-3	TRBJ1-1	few	CASSLDATEAFF	TGTGCCAGCAGCTTGGATGCGACAGAAGCTTTCTTT
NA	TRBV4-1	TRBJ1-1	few	CASSQNRALNTEAFF	TGCGCCAGCAGCCAAAACAGGGCGCTGAACACTGAAGCTTTCTTT
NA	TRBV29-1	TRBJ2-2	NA	CSVLHGNTGELFF	TGCAGCGTTCTGCATGGGAACACCGGGGAGCTGTTTTTT
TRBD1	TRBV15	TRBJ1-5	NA	CATSRASMTGDQPQHF	TGTGCCACCAGCAGAGCCTCAATGACAGGGGATCAGCCCCAGCATTTT
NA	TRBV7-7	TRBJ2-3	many	CASSLGASSTDTQYF	TGTGCTAGCAGCTTAGGGGCGTCCTCCACAGATACGCAGTATTTT
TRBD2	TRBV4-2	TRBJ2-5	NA	CASSQGPTSAKETQYF	TGTGCCAGCAGCCAAGGTCCGACTAGCGCAAAAGAGACCCAGTACTTC
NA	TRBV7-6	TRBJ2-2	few	CASSSFGGPGELFF	TGTGCCAGCAGCTCATTTGGGGGGCCAGGGGAGCTGTTTTTT
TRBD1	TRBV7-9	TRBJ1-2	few	CAVTGGTAYGYTF	TGTGCCGTAACCGGAGGGACAGCCTATGGCTACACCTTC
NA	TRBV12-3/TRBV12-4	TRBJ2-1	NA	CASSFQAGGNEQFF	TGTGCCAGCAGTTTCCAGGCAGGTGGGAATGAGCAGTTCTTC
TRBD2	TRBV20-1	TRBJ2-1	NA	CSAISLAGDGSSSYNKQFF	TGCAGTGCCATTTCGCTAGCGGGGGATGGGTCGAGCTCCTACAATAAGCAGTTCTTC
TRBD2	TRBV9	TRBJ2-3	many	CASSLSGGSSTDTQYF	TGTGCCAGCAGCCTTAGCGGGGGGTCTAGCACAGATACGCAGTATTTT
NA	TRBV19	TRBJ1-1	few	CASSIGMIAARGEDTEAFF	TGTGCCAGTAGTATCGGAATGATTGCTGCGAGGGGCGAGGACACTGAAGCTTTCTTT
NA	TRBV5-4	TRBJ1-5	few	CASSSDVAQPQHF	TGTGCCAGCAGTTCCGACGTGGCACAGCCCCAGCATTTT
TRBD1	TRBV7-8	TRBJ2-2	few	CASSLGRGGQGNTGELFF	TGTGCCAGCAGCTTAGGTAGAGGCGGACAGGGGAACACCGGGGAGCTGTTTTTT
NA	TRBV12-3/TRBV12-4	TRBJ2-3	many	CASSSSRDKVGTDTQYF	TGTGCCAGCAGTTCCTCACGGGACAAGGTGGGCACAGATACGCAGTATTTT
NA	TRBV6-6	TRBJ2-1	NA	CASIDWADPRGEQFF	TGTGCCAGCATTGATTGGGCCGACCCGAGGGGTGAGCAGTTCTTC
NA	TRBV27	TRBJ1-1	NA	CASSLGPQRINTEAFF	TGTGCCAGCAGTTTAGGGCCGCAAAGGATTAACACTGAAGCTTTCTTT
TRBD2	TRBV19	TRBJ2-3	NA	CASNNIGGEDTQYF	TGTGCCAGTAATAACATCGGGGGGGAGGATACGCAGTATTTT
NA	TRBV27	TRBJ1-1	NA	CASRKVAMNTEAFF	TGTGCCAGCAGAAAGGTGGCCATGAACACTGAAGCTTTCTTT
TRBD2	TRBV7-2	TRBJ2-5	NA	CASSLARASGGALLEAQYF	TGTGCCAGCAGCTTAGCGCGGGCTAGCGGGGGGGCCCTGTTGGAAGCCCAGTACTTC
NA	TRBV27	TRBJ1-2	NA	CASSLGTPGGNYGYTF	TGTGCCAGCAGTCTAGGGACGCCGGGGGGAAACTATGGCTACACCTTC
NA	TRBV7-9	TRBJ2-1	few	CASRMISGRYNEQFF	TGTGCCAGCAGAATGATCAGCGGGCGCTACAATGAGCAGTTCTTC
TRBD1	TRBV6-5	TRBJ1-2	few	CASSYSAGGAYGYTF	TGTGCCAGCAGTTACTCCGCAGGGGGTGCTTATGGCTACACCTTC
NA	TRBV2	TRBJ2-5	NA	CASRALTGPSRQTQYF	TGTGCCAGCAGAGCCCTCACAGGGCCCTCCCGGCAGACCCAGTACTTC
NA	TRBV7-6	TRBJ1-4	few	CASSFTGGGNEKLFF	TGTGCCAGCAGCTTCACAGGAGGGGGAAATGAAAAACTGTTTTTT
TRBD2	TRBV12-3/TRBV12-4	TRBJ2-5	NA	CASSLTSGATEETQYF	TGTGCCAGCAGTTTGACTAGCGGGGCAACGGAAGAGACCCAGTACTTC
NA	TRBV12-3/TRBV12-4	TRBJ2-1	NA	CASSSDWGEQFF	TGTGCCAGCAGTTCCGATTGGGGTGAGCAGTTCTTC
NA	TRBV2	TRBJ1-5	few	CASRVRGKGQPQHF	TGTGCCAGCAGAGTAAGGGGAAAAGGTCAGCCCCAGCATTTT
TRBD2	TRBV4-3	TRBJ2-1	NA	CASSHSGTRDEQFF	TGCGCCAGCAGCCACTCCGGGACTAGGGACGAGCAGTTCTTC
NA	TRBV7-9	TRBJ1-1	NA	CASSGDGMNTEAFF	TGTGCCAGCAGCGGGGACGGAATGAACACTGAAGCTTTCTTT
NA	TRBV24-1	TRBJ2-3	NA	CATSAATVAADSGGGTDTQYF	TGTGCCACCAGTGCCGCAACCGTAGCCGCCGATAGTGGGGGCGGCACAGATACGCAGTATTTT
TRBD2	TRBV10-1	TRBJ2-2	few	CASSEPTGTSVTGELFF	TGCGCCAGCAGTGAGCCGACTGGGACTAGCGTCACCGGGGAGCTGTTTTTT